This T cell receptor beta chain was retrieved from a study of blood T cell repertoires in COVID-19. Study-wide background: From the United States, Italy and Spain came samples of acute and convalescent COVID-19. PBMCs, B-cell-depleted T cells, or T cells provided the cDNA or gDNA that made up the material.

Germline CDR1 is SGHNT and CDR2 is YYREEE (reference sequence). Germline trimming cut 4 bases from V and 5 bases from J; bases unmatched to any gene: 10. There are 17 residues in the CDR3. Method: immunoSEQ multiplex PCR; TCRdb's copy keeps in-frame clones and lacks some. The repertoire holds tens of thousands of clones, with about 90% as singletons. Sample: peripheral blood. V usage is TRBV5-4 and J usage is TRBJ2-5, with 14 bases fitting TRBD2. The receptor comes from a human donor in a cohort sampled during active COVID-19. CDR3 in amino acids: CASSIRLAGGPEETQYF. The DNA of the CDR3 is TGTGCCAGCAGCATCCGACTAGCGGGAGGGCCGGAGGAGACCCAGTACTTC.